The 30 T cell receptor beta chains reported below all come from one sample, sequenced in a study of response to subunit inactivated influenza vaccine. TCRdb reprocessed the RT-PCR reads via MiXCR and lists one record per CDR3 protein. The sample lists under 850,000 distinct CDR3 sequences; about a fifth were seen once. The source was PBMCs from blood, collected 4 to 6 days after vaccination. These receptors came from a man over 45 who received an inactivated influenza vaccine.

The chain is built from TRBV7-8 and TRBJ1-5; D is possibly TRBD1 (5 bases). The CDR3 is 16 amino acids. The V gene lost 3 bases and the J gene lost 4 bases, with 16 bases spanning the gap. Germline V gene lookup returns CDR1 SGHVS and CDR2 FQNEAQ. The CDR3 sequence is CASSLGWGEWNQPQHF. In nucleotides, the CDR3 is TGTGCCAGCAGCTTGGGCTGGGGGGAGTGGAATCAGCCCCAGCATTTT.

This clonotype was observed at least ten times. The chain is built from TRBV5-5 and TRBJ2-3; D call uncertain. The V and J ends lost 1 base and 1 base respectively, with 19 bases between them. This CDR3 contains 18 residues. The germline V gene encodes CDR1 SGHKS and CDR2 YYEKEE (reference sequence). CDR3 sequence reads: CASSLRDNKNSGTDTQYF. CDR3 coding DNA: TGTGCCAGCAGCTTGAGAGACAACAAAAACTCGGGCACAGATACGCAGTATTTT.

The chain couples TRBV11-2 to TRBJ2-6; 11 bases are shared with TRBD2. Per germline, CDR1 SGHAT and CDR2 FQNNGV. V was clipped by 7 bases and J by 1 base; unmatched bases: 15. This CDR3 is built from 20 residues. CDR3 sequence (DNA): TGTGCCAGCACTCGGTGGACTAGCGGGTCCCCGTTATCTGGGGCCAACGTCCTGACTTTC. Its translation is CASTRWTSGSPLSGANVLTF.

This clonotype was observed a handful of times. This chain connects TRBV4-1 to TRBJ1-1, with D tentatively TRBD1 (6 bases). Germline CDR1 is MGHRA and CDR2 is YSYEKL. V was pared by 0 bases and J by 5 bases, with 16 bases between. This CDR3 is 16 amino acids long. The CDR3 sequence is CASSQDERGRGTEAFF. The CDR3 DNA is TGCGCCAGCAGCCAAGATGAGCGGGGGCGCGGGACTGAAGCTTTCTTT.

CDR3 region: CASNLGRNNEQFF. The DNA for the CDR3 is TGTGCCAGCAACCTTGGACGGAACAATGAGCAGTTCTTC. The chain has TRBV28 and TRBJ2-1; D is undetermined. The V gene's germline CDR1 is MDHEN and CDR2 SYDVKM. The CDR3 runs to 13 residues. V was trimmed by 7 bases and J by 5 bases, leaving 12 bases between them.

The chain joins TRBV4-3 to TRBJ1-6, with D hard to call. Between the trimmed V and J ends, which lost 0 bases and 8 bases, there was a span of 8 bases. The CDR3 length is 14 residues. Germline V lookup: CDR1 LGHNA, CDR2 YSLEER. The CDR3 loop reads CASSQDNIYSPLHF. The CDR3 region has the DNA TGCGCCAGCAGCCAAGATAATATTTATTCACCCCTCCACTTT.

The table lists this clonotype with a few counts. The chain is built from TRBV25-1 and TRBJ1-6; perhaps TRBD1 as D (5 bases). The CDR3 totals 14 residues. The germline gives CDR1 MGHDK, CDR2 SYGVNS. Trimming removed 5 bases at V and 8 bases at J, with 13 bases between. The CDR3 DNA is TGTGCCAGCAGTCAATCAGGGTTTGATTCACCCCTCCACTTT. It is translated as CASSQSGFDSPLHF.

The rearrangement links TRBV7-2 to TRBJ2-3; 10 bases map to TRBD2. Germline assignment: CDR1 SGHTA and CDR2 FQGNSA. The CDR3 contains 16 residues. J lost 2 bases, V lost 1 base, and 3 bases had no gene match. CDR3 sequence reads: CASSLGGLAVTDTQYF. The CDR3 bases are TGTGCCAGCAGCTTAGGAGGACTAGCGGTCACAGATACGCAGTATTTT.

This chain connects TRBV29-1 to TRBJ1-4, with D possibly matching TRBD1 (6 bases). The CDR3 covers 13 residues. Germline lookup yields CDR1 SQVTM and CDR2 ANQGSEA. Trimming stripped 7 bases from V and 5 bases from J, with 14 bases between. CDR3 protein: CSGRDTSNEKLFF. CDR3 sequence (DNA): TGCAGCGGAAGGGACACTTCGAATGAAAAACTGTTTTTT.

The CDR3 loop is CASSIYLSSTYNEQFF. The CDR3 region has the DNA TGTGCCAGTAGTATATATCTATCAAGCACCTACAATGAGCAGTTCTTC. The V and J genes are TRBV19 and TRBJ2-1; D not resolved. This CDR3 is built from 16 residues. Germline V gene lookup returns CDR1 LNHDA and CDR2 SQIVND (reference sequence). Trimming removed 2 bases at V and 2 bases at J, with 13 bases between.

The V and J genes are TRBV30 and TRBJ2-5; 7 bases agree with TRBD2. In germline, CDR1 is GTSNPN, CDR2 SVGIG (reference sequence). The CDR3 loop spans 12 amino acids. Unmatched junction bases numbered 7, after V lost 8 bases and J lost 4 bases. The CDR3 region has the DNA TGTGCCAGAAATGGGGGGGGAGAGACCCAGTACTTC. Protein: CARNGGGETQYF. Full variable domain (rest looked up from reference TRBV30 and TRBJ2-5): SQTIHQWPATLVQPVGSPLSLECTVEGTSNPNLYWYRQAAGRGLQLLFYSVGIGQISSEVPQNLSASRPQDRQFILSSKKLLLSDSGFYLCARNGGGETQYFGPGTRLLVL.

In its sample, this clonotype was seen many times. The chain combines TRBV18 with TRBJ1-5; D is undetermined. Per the germline V gene, CDR1 is KGHSH and CDR2 is LQKENI. The CDR3 loop spans 14 amino acids. Trimming removed 8 bases from V and 0 bases from J, with 11 bases in between. The chain's CDR3 is CASSPRDSNQPQHF. The DNA of the CDR3 is TGTGCCAGCAGTCCCCGGGATAGCAATCAGCCCCAGCATTTT.

This clonotype was recorded a few times. The V gene is TRBV7-2, the J gene TRBJ1-1; 8 nucleotides agree with TRBD1. The ends lost 1 base at V and 5 bases at J; junction bases unmatched: 6. The CDR3 runs 15 residues. The germline CDR1 and CDR2 sequences are SGHTA and FQGNSA. The CDR3 sequence: CASSLVSGGGTEAFF. In DNA, the CDR3 is TGTGCCAGCAGCTTAGTATCAGGGGGCGGTACTGAAGCTTTCTTT.

This clonotype was observed a handful of times. The rearrangement links TRBV20-1 to TRBJ2-7; D uncertain. Germline V gene data show CDR1 as DFQATT and CDR2 as SNEGSKA (reference sequence). V was trimmed by 0 bases and J by 1 base, leaving 13 bases between them. There are 15 residues in the CDR3. CDR3 bases: TGCAGTGCTAGAGACCCTACCAAACGGTCCTACGAGCAGTACTTC. Amino acids: CSARDPTKRSYEQYF.

This clonotype came up a few times. Possible read error: a much larger clone is one base away. This rearrangement joins TRBV6-2 or TRBV6-3 to TRBJ2-5; D possibly corresponds to TRBD1 (7 bases). Trimming shortened V by 6 bases and J by 4 bases, and 15 bases separated the two germline ends. Per germline, CDR1 MNHEY and CDR2 SVGEGT. The CDR3 runs 14 residues. The CDR3, as DNA: TGTGCCAGCAGACAGACAGGGCGGGGAGAGACCCAGTACTTC. Protein: CASRQTGRGETQYF.

This clonotype has just one count. Here the CDR3 DNA reads TGTGCCATCAGTGAGGAGCGACAGGGCCATGAAAAACTGTTTTTT. Amino acids: CAISEERQGHEKLFF. The chain joins TRBV10-3 to TRBJ1-4; 7 nucleotides line up with TRBD1. Germline loops: CDR1 ENHRY, CDR2 SYGVKD. The CDR3 sequence is 15 residues long. J gave up 6 bases and V 2 bases, and 6 bases lay outside the gene matches.

The rearrangement uses TRBV5-4 and TRBJ2-3, with D maybe TRBD2 (5 bases). Germline values: CDR1 SGHNT, CDR2 YYREEE (reference sequence). This CDR3 spans 15 amino acids. Trimming removed 4 bases at V and 4 bases at J, with 16 bases between. The DNA of the CDR3 is TGTGCCAGCAGCAGTGGACTCCCCCCCCCAGATACGCAGTATTTT. It codes for CASSSGLPPPDTQYF. Full variable domain (remainder filled in from reference TRBV5-4 and TRBJ2-3): ETGVTQSPTHLIKTRGQQVTLRCSSQSGHNTVSWYQQALGQGPQFIFQYYREEENGRGNFPPRFSGLQFPNYSSELNVNALELDDSALYLCASSSGLPPPDTQYFGPGTRLTVL.

This chain connects TRBV20-1 to TRBJ2-3, with 10 bases lining up with TRBD2. The J segment lost 6 bases and the V segment lost 6 bases, leaving 9 bases of the junction unmatched. CDR3 size: 14 residues. The germline V gene has CDR1 DFQATT and CDR2 SNEGSKA (reference sequence). CDR3 sequence reads: CSAVLAGLADTQYF. The CDR3 DNA reads TGCAGTGCCGTACTAGCGGGGTTAGCCGATACGCAGTATTTT.

The V gene is TRBV25-1, the J gene TRBJ2-7; D remains ambiguous. CDR3 size: 14 residues. V lost 2 bases and J lost 4, with 12 bases in between. The germline gives CDR1 MGHDK, CDR2 SYGVNS. The CDR3 region is CASSETYGSYEQYF. In nucleotides, the CDR3 is TGTGCCAGCAGTGAAACATACGGATCTTACGAGCAGTACTTC.

This clonotype showed up many times. V usage is TRBV12-3 or TRBV12-4 and J usage is TRBJ1-2; possibly TRBD1 for D (6 bases). The CDR3 has 13 amino acids. The V gene lost 5 bases and the J gene lost 4 bases, with 11 bases spanning the gap. CDR3 nucleotides: TGTGCCAGCAGTCAACAGGGTGGCTATGGCTACACCTTC. Protein: CASSQQGGYGYTF.

Ten or more counts support this clonotype. The rearrangement links TRBV27 to TRBJ2-1; maybe TRBD2 (6 bases). V shed 2 bases and J shed 8 bases, with 10 bases lying between them. This CDR3 spans 13 amino acids. The germline CDR1 and CDR2 sequences are MNHEY and SMNVEV (reference sequence). Written as DNA, the CDR3 is TGTGCCAGCAGTTTAAGCGGGTTAGATGAGCAGTTCTTC. This sequence encodes CASSLSGLDEQFF.

The sample holds a few counts of this clonotype. The chain has TRBV5-1 and TRBJ2-5, with D maybe TRBD2 (6 bases). The V gene's germline CDR1 is SGHRS and CDR2 YFSETQ. This CDR3 has 13 amino acids. Trimming shortened V by 1 base and J by 5 bases, and 9 bases separated the two germline ends. CDR3 residues: CASSLHAGETQYF. Here the CDR3 DNA reads TGCGCCAGCAGCTTGCACGCGGGGGAGACCCAGTACTTC.

This clonotype has more than one count but fewer than ten. The gene calls are TRBV6-1 and TRBJ1-2, with 8 bases aligning to TRBD1. V gave up 6 bases and J gave up 7 bases; unmatched junction bases: 7. The CDR3 loop spans 13 amino acids. CDR1 is MNHNS and CDR2 is SASEGT in the germline V gene. CDR3 nucleotides: TGTGCCAGCAGGTTGACAGGGGAACGTGGCTACACCTTC. This codes for CASRLTGERGYTF.

The chain carries TRBV7-3 and TRBJ2-1; tentative D call: TRBD2 (6 bases). The CDR3 has 12 amino acids. The germline V gene has CDR1 SGHTA and CDR2 FQGTGA. The germline V and J ends were trimmed by 4 bases and 8 bases, with 9 bases remaining between them. CDR3: CASSSASDEQFF. CDR3 coding DNA: TGTGCCAGCAGCTCAGCTAGCGATGAGCAGTTCTTC.

This chain uses TRBV20-1 with TRBJ2-7, with a possible D match to TRBD2 (6 bases). Deletions cut 5 bases from V and 3 bases from J, with 17 bases between. The CDR3 contains 14 residues. Per germline, CDR1 DFQATT and CDR2 SNEGSKA (reference sequence). As DNA, the CDR3 is TGCAGTGCTGGACTGGCCGGGACTCTCTACGAGCAGTACTTC. This translates into CSAGLAGTLYEQYF.

This clonotype turned up a few times. This chain connects TRBV7-9 to TRBJ1-2; D ambiguous. This CDR3 has 9 amino acids. The germline gives CDR1 SEHNR, CDR2 FQNEAQ (reference sequence). The ends were cut back, 8 bases at V and 13 bases at J, with 11 bases in the middle. Written as DNA, the CDR3 is TGTGCCAGCGAAGATGCGATCACCTTC. Its translation: CASEDAITF. The full variable domain, its missing parts supplied by reference TRBV7-9 and TRBJ1-2, is DTGVSQNPRHKITKRGQNVTFRCDPISEHNRLYWYRQTLGQGPEFLTYFQNEAQLEKSRLLSDRFSAERPKGSFSTLEIQRTEQGDSAMYLCASEDAITFGSGTRLTVV.

This clonotype was seen only a few times. V gene TRBV6-2 or TRBV6-3 combines with J gene TRBJ2-1; no firm D call. V shed 6 bases and J shed 0 bases, with 12 bases lying between them. The CDR3 has 15 amino acids. From germline, CDR1 is MNHEY and CDR2 SVGEGT. As DNA, the CDR3 is TGTGCCAGCAGCCCGGACCGGCGCTCCTACAATGAGCAGTTCTTC. It is translated as CASSPDRRSYNEQFF.

V and J are TRBV4-1 and TRBJ2-5; TRBD2 might be the D (5 bases). Germline V gene sequence: CDR1 MGHRA, CDR2 YSYEKL. This CDR3 spans 15 amino acids. Trimming removed 0 bases from V and 5 bases from J, with 13 bases in between. This CDR3 is CASSQEGLLLETQYF. The CDR3 DNA follows: TGCGCCAGCAGCCAAGAAGGACTGCTGTTGGAGACCCAGTACTTC.

This clonotype came up a few times. The rearrangement links TRBV28 to TRBJ2-7; 8 bases align to TRBD2. This CDR3 is built from 13 residues. The trim removed 6 bases at V and 2 bases at J, leaving 3 bases unmatched. Germline CDR1 MDHEN, CDR2 SYDVKM. CDR3 in DNA: TGTGCCAGCAGACTAGCGGCAGCCTACGAGCAGTACTTC. This encodes CASRLAAAYEQYF.

V usage is TRBV6-5 and J usage is TRBJ1-1; unclear D gene. The CDR3 covers 14 residues. Germline V gene sequence: CDR1 MNHEY, CDR2 SVGAGI. With 3 bases removed from V and 0 bases from J, the gap between germline ends came to 8 bases. CDR3: CASSYVSMNTEAFF. The CDR3 bases are TGTGCCAGCAGTTATGTGAGCATGAACACTGAAGCTTTCTTT.